This record looks at one TCR beta chain sequence and its context. The antigen remains undetermined. Method: immunoSEQ multiplex PCR; TCRdb's copy keeps in-frame clones and lacks some. The sample lists approximately 82,000 clones, just under 95% occurring once. Germline V CDR1 and CDR2: SEHNR, FQNEAQ (reference sequence). Germline trimming cut 10 bases from V and 3 bases from J; bases unmatched to any gene: 5. The CDR3 has 12 residues. The sample is drawn from a study of OX40 agonist ivuxolimab in advanced cancers. Study summary: The patients got ivuxolimab, which is an agonistic anti-OX40 (CD134) antibody.

General study results and limits: Clonal expansion from baseline to week 6 occurred in both CD4+ and CD8+ T cells. The expanded peripheral T cells' antigen specificity was not determined.

V and J are TRBV7-9 and TRBJ1-2; 7 nucleotides align to TRBD1. This clonotype was obtained from an adult with an advanced solid tumor such as melanoma, head and neck, liver or kidney cancer. Sequencing used CD4+ or CD8+ T cells sorted from blood, obtained in a trial of the OX40 agonist ivuxolimab. CDR3 sequence: CATTQGDYGYTF. CDR3 DNA sequence: TGTGCCACGACCCAGGGGGACTATGGCTACACCTTC.